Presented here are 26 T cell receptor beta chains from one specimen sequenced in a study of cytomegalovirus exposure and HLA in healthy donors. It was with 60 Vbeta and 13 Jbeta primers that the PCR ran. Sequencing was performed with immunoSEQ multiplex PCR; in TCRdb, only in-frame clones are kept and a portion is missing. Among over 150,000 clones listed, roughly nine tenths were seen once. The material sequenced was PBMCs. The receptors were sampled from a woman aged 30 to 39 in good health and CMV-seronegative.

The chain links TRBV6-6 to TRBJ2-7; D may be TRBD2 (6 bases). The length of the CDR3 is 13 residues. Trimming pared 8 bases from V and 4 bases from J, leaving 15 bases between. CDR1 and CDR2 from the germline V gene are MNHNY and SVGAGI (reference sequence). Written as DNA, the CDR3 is TGTGCCAGCGGGGACTCGGGGAGGTACGAGCAGTACTTC. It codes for CASGDSGRYEQYF.

Here the CDR3 DNA reads TGTGCCAGCAGGGAACCGCCTGGGACTAGCGGGAGGGCCCACGGACTCTCGTACCAAGAGACCCAGTACTTC. Encoded protein: CASREPPGTSGRAHGLSYQETQYF. The chain has TRBV6-1 and TRBJ2-5, with TRBD2 matching over 16 bases. The trim removed 6 bases at V and 0 bases at J, leaving 25 bases unmatched. The germline gives CDR1 MNHNS, CDR2 SASEGT. The CDR3 has 24 amino acids.

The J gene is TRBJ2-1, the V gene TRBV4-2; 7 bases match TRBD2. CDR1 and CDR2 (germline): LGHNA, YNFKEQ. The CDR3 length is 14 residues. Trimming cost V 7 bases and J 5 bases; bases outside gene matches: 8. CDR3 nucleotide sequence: TGTGCCAGCACCCCGGAACTAGCGAACAATGAGCAGTTCTTC. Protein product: CASTPELANNEQFF.

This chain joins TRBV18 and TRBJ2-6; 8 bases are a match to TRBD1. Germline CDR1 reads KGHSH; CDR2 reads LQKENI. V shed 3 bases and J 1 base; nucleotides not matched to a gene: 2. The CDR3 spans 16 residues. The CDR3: CASSPDRGSGANVLTF. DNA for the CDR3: TGTGCCAGCTCACCCGACAGGGGATCTGGGGCCAACGTCCTGACTTTC.

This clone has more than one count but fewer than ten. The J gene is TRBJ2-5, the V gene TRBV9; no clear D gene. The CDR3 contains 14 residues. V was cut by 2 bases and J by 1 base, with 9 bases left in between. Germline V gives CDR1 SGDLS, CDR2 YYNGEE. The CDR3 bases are TGTGCCAGCAGCGTTGGGCCGGTCCAAGAGACCCAGTACTTC. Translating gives CASSVGPVQETQYF. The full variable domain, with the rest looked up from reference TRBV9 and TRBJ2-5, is DSGVTQTPKHLITATGQRVTLRCSPRSGDLSVYWYQQSLDQGLQFLIQYYNGEERAKGNILERFSAQQFPDLHSELNLSSLELGDSALYFCASSVGPVQETQYFGPGTRLLVL.

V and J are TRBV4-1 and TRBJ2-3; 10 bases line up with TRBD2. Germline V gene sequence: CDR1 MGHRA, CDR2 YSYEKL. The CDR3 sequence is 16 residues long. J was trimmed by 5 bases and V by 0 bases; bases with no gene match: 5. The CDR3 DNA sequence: TGCGCCAGCAGCCAAGAAGGAGCGGGGGGGCGAGATACGCAGTATTTT. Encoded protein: CASSQEGAGGRDTQYF.

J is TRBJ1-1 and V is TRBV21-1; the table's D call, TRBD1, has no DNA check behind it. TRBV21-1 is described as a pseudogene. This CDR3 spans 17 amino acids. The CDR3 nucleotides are TGTGCCAGCAGCAAGGGGGCCTCACGGAGGTTGAACACTGAAGCTTTCTTT. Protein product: CASSKGASRRLNTEAFF.

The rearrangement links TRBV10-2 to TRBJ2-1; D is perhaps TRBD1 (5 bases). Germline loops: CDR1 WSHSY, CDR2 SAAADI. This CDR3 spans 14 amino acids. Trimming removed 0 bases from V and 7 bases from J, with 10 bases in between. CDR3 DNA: TGCGCCAGCAGTGAGTCTGCAGGGCTTAATGAGCAGTTCTTC. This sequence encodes CASSESAGLNEQFF.

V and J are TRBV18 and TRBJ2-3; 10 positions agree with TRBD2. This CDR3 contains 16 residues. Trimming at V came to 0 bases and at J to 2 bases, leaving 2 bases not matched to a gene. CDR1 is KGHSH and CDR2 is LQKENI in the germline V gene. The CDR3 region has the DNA TGTGCCAGCTCACCACCGAGCGGGAGGGCCACAGATACGCAGTATTTT. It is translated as CASSPPSGRATDTQYF.

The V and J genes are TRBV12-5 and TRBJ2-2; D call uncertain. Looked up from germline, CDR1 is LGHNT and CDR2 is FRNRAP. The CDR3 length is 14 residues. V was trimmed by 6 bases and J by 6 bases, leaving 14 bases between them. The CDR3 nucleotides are TGTGCTAGTGGGAACCTACCACCCCCCGGGGAGCTGTTTTTT. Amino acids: CASGNLPPPGELFF.

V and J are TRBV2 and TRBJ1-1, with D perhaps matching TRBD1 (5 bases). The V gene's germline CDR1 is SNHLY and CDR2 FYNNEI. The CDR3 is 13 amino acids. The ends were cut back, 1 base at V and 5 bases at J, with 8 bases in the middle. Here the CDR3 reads CASSEDRQTEAFF. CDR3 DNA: TGTGCCAGCAGTGAAGACCGACAGACTGAAGCTTTCTTT.

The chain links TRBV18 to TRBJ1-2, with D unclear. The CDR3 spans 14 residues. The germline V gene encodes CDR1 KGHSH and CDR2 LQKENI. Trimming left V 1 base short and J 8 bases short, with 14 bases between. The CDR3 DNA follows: TGTGCCAGCTCACCACAGGCGGAAGCGTGGGGCTACACCTTC. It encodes CASSPQAEAWGYTF. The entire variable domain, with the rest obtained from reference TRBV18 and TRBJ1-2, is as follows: NAGVMQNPRHLVRRRGQEARLRCSPMKGHSHVYWYRQLPEEGLKFMVYLQKENIIDESGMPKERFSAEFPKEGPSILRIQQVVRGDSAAYFCASSPQAEAWGYTFGSGTRLTVV.

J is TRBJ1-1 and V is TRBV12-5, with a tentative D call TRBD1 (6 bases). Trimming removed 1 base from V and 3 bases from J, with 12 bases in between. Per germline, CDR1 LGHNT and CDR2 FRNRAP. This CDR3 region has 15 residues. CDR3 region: CASGLGQVRDTEAFF. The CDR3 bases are TGTGCTAGTGGTTTGGGACAGGTTCGCGACACTGAAGCTTTCTTT.

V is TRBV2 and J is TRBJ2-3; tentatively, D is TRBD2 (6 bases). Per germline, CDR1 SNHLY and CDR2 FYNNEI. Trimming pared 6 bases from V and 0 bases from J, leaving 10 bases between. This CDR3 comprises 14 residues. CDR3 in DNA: TGTGCCAGCAGCTCTGGGACTAGCACAGATACGCAGTATTTT. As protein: CASSSGTSTDTQYF.

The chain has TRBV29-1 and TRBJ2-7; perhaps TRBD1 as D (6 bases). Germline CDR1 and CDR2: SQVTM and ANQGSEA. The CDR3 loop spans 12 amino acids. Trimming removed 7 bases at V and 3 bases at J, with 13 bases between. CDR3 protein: CSAKGQYYEQYF. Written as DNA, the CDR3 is TGCAGCGCCAAAGGACAGTACTACGAGCAGTACTTC.

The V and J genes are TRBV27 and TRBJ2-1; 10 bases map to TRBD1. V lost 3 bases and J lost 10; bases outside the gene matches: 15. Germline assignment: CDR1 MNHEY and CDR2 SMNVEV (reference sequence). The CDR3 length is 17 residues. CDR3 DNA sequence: TGTGCCAGCAGTTTTGGTATGGAGGGACAGGGGCCAAAAGAGCAGTTCTTC. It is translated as CASSFGMEGQGPKEQFF.

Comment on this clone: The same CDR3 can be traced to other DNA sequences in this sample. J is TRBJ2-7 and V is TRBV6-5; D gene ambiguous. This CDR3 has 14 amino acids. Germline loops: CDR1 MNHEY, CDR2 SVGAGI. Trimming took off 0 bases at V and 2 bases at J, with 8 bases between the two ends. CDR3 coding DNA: TGTGCCAGCAGTTACTCGAGAGTTACCTACGAGCAGTACTTC. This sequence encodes CASSYSRVTYEQYF.

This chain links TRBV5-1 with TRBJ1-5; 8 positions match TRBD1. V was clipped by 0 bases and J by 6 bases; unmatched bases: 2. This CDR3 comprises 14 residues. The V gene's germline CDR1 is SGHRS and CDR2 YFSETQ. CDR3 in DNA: TGCGCCAGCAGCTTGGGCGACAGGGGTCAGCCCCAGCATTTT. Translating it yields CASSLGDRGQPQHF. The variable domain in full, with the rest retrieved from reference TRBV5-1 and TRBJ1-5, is KAGVTQTPRYLIKTRGQQVTLSCSPISGHRSVSWYQQTPGQGLQFLFEYFSETQRNKGNFPGRFSGRQFSNSRSEMNVSTLELGDSALYLCASSLGDRGQPQHFGDGTRLSIL.

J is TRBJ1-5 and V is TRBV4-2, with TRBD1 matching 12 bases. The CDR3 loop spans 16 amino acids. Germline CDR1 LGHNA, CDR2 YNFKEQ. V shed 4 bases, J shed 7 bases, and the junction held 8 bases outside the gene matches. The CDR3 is CASSRPEGQGAQPQHF. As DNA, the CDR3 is TGTGCCAGCAGCCGCCCAGAGGGACAGGGGGCCCAGCCCCAGCATTTT.

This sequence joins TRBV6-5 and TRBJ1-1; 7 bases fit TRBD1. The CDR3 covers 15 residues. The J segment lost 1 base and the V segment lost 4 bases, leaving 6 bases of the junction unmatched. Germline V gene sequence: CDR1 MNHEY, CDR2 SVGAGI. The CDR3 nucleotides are TGTGCCAGCAGTTCAGGGGGTACGGGGAACACTGAAGCTTTCTTT. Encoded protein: CASSSGGTGNTEAFF.

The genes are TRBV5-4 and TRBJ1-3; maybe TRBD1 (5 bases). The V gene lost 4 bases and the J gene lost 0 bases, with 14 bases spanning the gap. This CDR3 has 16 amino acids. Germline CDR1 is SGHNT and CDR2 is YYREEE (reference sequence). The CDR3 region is CASSRDSLLSGNTIYF. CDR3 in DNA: TGTGCCAGCAGCAGGGACTCCCTACTCTCTGGAAACACCATATATTTT.

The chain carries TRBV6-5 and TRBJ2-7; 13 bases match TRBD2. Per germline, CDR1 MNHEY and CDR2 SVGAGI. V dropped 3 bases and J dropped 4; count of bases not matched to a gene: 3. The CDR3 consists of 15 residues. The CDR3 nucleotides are TGTGCCAGCAGTTATGGACTAGCGGGGGCGTACGAGCAGTACTTC. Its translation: CASSYGLAGAYEQYF.

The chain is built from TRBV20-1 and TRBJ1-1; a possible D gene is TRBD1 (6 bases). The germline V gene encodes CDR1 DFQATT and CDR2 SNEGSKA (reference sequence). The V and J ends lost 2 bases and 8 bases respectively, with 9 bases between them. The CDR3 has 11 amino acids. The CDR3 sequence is CSARFDREAFF. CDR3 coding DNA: TGCAGTGCTAGATTTGACAGGGAAGCTTTCTTT.

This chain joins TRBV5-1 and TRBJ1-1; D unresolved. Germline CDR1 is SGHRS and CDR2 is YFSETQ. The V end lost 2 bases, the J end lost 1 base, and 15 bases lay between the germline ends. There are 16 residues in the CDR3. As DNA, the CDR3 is TGCGCCAGCAGCTTTATGGGCCCCATACCGAACACTGAAGCTTTCTTT. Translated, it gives CASSFMGPIPNTEAFF.

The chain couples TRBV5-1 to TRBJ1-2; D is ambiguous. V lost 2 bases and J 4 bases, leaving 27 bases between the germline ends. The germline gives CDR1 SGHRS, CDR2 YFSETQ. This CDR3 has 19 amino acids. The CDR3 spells CASSFISGFRLGAIYGYTF. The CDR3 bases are TGCGCCAGCAGCTTCATCTCGGGATTTCGGCTTGGTGCGATCTATGGCTACACCTTC.

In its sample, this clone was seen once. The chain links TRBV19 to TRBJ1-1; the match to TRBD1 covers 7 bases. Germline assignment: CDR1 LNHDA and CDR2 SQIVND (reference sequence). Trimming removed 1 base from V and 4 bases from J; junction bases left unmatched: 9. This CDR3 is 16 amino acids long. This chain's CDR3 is CASSIALTGRITEAFF. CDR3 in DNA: TGTGCCAGTAGTATAGCCCTGACAGGGAGGATCACTGAAGCTTTCTTT.